Listed below are T cell receptor beta chains from one sample, sequenced in a study of human T cells and chemical hapten exposure. TCRdb recomputed calls from the RACE reads with MiXCR, one row per CDR3 protein. The table lists 70,000 to 85,000 distinct CDR3 sequences, 8.6% of them singletons. The sequenced sample consisted of whole blood. These receptors originate from a male donor in good health. Some clones in this sample may be carry-over from other donors' samples. CDR3s include the opening cysteine and the closing phenylalanine or tryptophan. A D gene is named only where the DNA matches it firmly. Expanded clones get a size class; other rows say once, few or many, or leave the size out.

J: TRBJ2-5
size: many
D: NA
V: TRBV6-1
CDR3: CASSELGSQETQYF
DNA: TGTGCCAGCAGTGAGTTAGGGAGCCAAGAGACCCAGTACTTC

J: TRBJ1-4
size: many
D: NA
V: TRBV7-9
CDR3: CASSSDINNEKLFF
DNA: TGTGCCAGCAGCTCGGACATCAATAATGAAAAACTGTTTTTT

J: TRBJ1-2
size: many
D: TRBD1
V: TRBV27
CDR3: CASSSPGQGVNGYTF
DNA: TGTGCCAGCAGTTCTCCGGGACAGGGAGTAAATGGCTACACCTTC

J: TRBJ2-3
size: few
D: TRBD2
V: TRBV7-2
CDR3: CASSLGDPGLASKDTQYF
DNA: TGTGCCAGCAGCTTAGGGGATCCGGGACTAGCAAGTAAAGATACGCAGTATTTT

J: TRBJ2-7
size: NA
D: TRBD2
V: TRBV4-3
CDR3: CASSPRLAPSYEQYF
DNA: TGCGCCAGCAGCCCCAGACTAGCGCCTTCCTACGAGCAGTACTTC

J: TRBJ1-1
size: NA
D: NA
V: TRBV5-4
CDR3: CASGALTEAFF
DNA: TGTGCCAGCGGGGCGTTGACTGAAGCTTTCTTT

J: TRBJ2-3
size: NA
D: NA
V: TRBV2
CDR3: CASSESGVKQYF
DNA: TGTGCCAGCAGTGAATCCGGGGTTAAGCAGTATTTT

J: TRBJ2-7
size: NA
D: NA
V: TRBV5-1
CDR3: CASSFGGVQYF
DNA: TGCGCCAGCAGCTTCGGAGGGGTTCAGTACTTC

J: TRBJ2-4
size: many
D: NA
V: TRBV4-3
CDR3: CASSQDRALAKNIQYF
DNA: TGCGCCAGCAGCCAAGATAGGGCACTAGCCAAAAACATTCAGTACTTC

J: TRBJ2-5
size: NA
D: NA
V: TRBV12-3/TRBV12-4
CDR3: CASSLSARMPGETQYF
DNA: TGTGCCAGCAGTTTATCGGCGAGGATGCCTGGGGAGACCCAGTACTTC